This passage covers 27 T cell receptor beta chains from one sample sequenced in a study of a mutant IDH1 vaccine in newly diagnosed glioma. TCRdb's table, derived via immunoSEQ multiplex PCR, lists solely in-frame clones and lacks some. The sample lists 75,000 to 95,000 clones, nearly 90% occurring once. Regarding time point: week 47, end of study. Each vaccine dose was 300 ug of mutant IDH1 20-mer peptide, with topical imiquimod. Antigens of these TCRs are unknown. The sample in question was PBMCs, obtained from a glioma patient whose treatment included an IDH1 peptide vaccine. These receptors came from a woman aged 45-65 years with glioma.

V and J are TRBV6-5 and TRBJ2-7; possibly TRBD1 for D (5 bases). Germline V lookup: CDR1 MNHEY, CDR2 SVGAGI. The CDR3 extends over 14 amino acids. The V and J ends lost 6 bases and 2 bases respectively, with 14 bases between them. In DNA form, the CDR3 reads TGTGCCAGCAGCCGAGCCGGACAAACCTACGAGCAGTACTTC. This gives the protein CASSRAGQTYEQYF.

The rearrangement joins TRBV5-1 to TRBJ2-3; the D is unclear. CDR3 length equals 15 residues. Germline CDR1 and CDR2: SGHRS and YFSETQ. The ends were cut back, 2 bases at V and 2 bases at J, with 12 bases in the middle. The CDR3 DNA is TGCGCCAGCAGCTTAGGGCAGGCATACACAGATACGCAGTATTTT. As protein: CASSLGQAYTDTQYF.

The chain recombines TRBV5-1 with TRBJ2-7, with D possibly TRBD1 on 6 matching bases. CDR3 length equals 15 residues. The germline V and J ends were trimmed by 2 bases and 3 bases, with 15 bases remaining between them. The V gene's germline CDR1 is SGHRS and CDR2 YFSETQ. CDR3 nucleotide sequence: TGCGCCAGCAGCTTACTCCACGGACAGAGCTACGAGCAGTACTTC. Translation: CASSLLHGQSYEQYF.

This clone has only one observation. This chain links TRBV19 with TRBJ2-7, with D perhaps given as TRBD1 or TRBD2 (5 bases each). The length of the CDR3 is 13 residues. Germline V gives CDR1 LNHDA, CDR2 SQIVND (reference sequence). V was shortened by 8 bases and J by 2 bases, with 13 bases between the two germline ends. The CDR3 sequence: CASGDVPTYEQYF. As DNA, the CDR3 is TGTGCCAGTGGGGACGTACCAACCTACGAGCAGTACTTC. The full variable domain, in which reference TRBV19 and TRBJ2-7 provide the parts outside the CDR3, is DGGITQSPKYLFRKEGQNVTLSCEQNLNHDAMYWYRQDPGQGLRLIYYSQIVNDFQKGDIAEGYSVSREKKESFPLTVTSAQKNPTAFYLCASGDVPTYEQYFGPGTRLTVT.

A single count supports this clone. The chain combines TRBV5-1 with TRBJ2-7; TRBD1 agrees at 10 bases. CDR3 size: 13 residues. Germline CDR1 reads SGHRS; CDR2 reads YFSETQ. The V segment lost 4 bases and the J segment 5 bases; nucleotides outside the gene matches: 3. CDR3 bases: TGCGCCAGCAGCAGGGGACAGGGGAACGAGCAGTACTTC. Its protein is CASSRGQGNEQYF.

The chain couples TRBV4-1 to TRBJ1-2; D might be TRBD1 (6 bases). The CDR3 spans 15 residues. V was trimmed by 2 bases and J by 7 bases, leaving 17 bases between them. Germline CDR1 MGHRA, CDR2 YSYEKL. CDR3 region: CASSQHGGGSSGYTF. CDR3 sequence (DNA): TGCGCCAGCAGCCAACACGGGGGCGGAAGTAGTGGCTACACCTTC.

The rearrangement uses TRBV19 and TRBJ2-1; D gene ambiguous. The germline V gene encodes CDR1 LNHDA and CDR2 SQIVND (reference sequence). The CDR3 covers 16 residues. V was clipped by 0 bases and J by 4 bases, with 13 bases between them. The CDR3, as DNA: TGTGCCAGTAGTATAGATAGTAACACACCGTACAATGAGCAGTTCTTC. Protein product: CASSIDSNTPYNEQFF. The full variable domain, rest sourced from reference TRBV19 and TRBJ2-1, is DGGITQSPKYLFRKEGQNVTLSCEQNLNHDAMYWYRQDPGQGLRLIYYSQIVNDFQKGDIAEGYSVSREKKESFPLTVTSAQKNPTAFYLCASSIDSNTPYNEQFFGPGTRLTVL.

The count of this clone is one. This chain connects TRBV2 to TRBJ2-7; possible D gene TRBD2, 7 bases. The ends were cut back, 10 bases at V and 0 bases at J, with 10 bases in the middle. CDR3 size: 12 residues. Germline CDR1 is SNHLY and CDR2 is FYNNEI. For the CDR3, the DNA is TGTGCCATGGGGGGGGCCTCCTACGAGCAGTACTTC. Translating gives CAMGGASYEQYF.

The DNA of the CDR3 is TGTGCCAGCTCACCACCTGGGGGGCTGGCAGGCAATCAGCCCCAGCATTTT. Translated, it gives CASSPPGGLAGNQPQHF. The chain joins TRBV18 to TRBJ1-5, with D possibly being TRBD1 (6 bases). V was clipped by 0 bases and J by 2 bases, with 14 bases between them. The V gene's germline CDR1 is KGHSH and CDR2 LQKENI. The CDR3 consists of 17 residues.

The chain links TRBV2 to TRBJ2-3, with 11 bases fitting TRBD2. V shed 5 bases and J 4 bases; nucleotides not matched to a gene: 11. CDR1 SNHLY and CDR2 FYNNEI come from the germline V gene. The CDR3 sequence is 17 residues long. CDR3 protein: CASSTGTSGRRSDTQYF. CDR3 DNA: TGTGCCAGCAGTACCGGGACTAGCGGAAGGAGGTCAGATACGCAGTATTTT. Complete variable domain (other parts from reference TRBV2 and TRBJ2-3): EPEVTQTPSHQVTQMGQEVILRCVPISNHLYFYWYRQILGQKVEFLVSFYNNEISEKSEIFDDQFSVERPDGSNFTLKIRSTKLEDSAMYFCASSTGTSGRRSDTQYFGPGTRLTVL.

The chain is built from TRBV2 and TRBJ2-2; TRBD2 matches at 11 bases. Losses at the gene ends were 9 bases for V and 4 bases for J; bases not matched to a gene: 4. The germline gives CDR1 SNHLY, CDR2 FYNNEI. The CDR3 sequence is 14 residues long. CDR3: CASRLAGLTGELFF. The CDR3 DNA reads TGTGCCAGTAGACTAGCGGGACTCACCGGGGAGCTGTTTTTT.

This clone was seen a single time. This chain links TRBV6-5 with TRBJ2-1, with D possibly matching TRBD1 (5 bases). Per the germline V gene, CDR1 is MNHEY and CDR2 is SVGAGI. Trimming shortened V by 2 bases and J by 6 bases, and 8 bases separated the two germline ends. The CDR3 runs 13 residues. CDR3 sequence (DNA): TGTGCCAGCAGTTACCTCCAGGGCAATGAGCAGTTCTTC. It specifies CASSYLQGNEQFF.

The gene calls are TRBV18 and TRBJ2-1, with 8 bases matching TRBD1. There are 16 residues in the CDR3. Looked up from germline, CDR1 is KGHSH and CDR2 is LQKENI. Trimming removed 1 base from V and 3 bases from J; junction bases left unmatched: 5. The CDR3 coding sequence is TGTGCCAGCTCACCACTGACAGGGGAAGACTACAATGAGCAGTTCTTC. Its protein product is CASSPLTGEDYNEQFF.

The CDR3 protein is CASSLGASLGNTIYF. The CDR3 DNA reads TGTGCCAGCAGTTTAGGGGCCTCTTTAGGTAACACCATATATTTT. V and J are TRBV28 and TRBJ1-3; D is perhaps TRBD1 (5 bases). CDR1 is MDHEN and CDR2 is SYDVKM in the germline V gene. V lost 2 bases and J 7 bases, leaving 15 bases between the germline ends. The CDR3 covers 15 residues.

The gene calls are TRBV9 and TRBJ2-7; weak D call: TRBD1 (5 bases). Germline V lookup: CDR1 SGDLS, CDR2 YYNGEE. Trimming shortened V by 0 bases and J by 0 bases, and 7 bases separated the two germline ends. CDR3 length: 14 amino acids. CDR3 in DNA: TGTGCCAGCAGCGTAGCACAGGCCTCCTACGAGCAGTACTTC. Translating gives CASSVAQASYEQYF.

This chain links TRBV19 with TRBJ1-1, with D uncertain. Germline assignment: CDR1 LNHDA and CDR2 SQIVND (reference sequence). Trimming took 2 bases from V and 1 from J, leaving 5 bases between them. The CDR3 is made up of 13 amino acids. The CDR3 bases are TGTGCCAGTAGTATATTTAGGAACACTGAAGCTTTCTTT. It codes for CASSIFRNTEAFF.

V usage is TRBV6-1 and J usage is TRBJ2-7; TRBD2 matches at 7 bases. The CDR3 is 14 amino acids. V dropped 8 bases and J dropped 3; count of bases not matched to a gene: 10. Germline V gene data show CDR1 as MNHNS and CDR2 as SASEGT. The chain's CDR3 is CASYLGEGLYEQYF. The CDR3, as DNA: TGTGCCAGCTACCTGGGGGAGGGCCTCTACGAGCAGTACTTC.

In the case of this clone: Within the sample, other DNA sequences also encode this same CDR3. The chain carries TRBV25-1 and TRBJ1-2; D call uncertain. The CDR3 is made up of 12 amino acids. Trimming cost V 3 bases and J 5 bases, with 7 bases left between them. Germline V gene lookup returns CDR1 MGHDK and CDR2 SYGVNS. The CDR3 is CASSDRGYGYTF. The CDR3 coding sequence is TGTGCCAGCAGTGACAGAGGATATGGCTACACCTTC.

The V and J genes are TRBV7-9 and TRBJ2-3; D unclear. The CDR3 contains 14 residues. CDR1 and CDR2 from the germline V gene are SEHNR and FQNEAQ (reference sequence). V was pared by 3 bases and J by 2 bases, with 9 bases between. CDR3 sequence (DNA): TGTGCCAGCAGCTTCGATGGTAACACAGATACGCAGTATTTT. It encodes CASSFDGNTDTQYF. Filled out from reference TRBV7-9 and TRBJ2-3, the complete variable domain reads DTGVSQNPRHKITKRGQNVTFRCDPISEHNRLYWYRQTLGQGPEFLTYFQNEAQLEKSRLLSDRFSAERPKGSFSTLEIQRTEQGDSAMYLCASSFDGNTDTQYFGPGTRLTVL.

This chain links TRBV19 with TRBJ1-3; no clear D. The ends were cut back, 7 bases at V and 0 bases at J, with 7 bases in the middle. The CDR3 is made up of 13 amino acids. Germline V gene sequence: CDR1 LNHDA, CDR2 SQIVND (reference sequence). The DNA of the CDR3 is TGTGCCAGTACCGCAGCCTCTGGAAACACCATATATTTT. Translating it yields CASTAASGNTIYF.

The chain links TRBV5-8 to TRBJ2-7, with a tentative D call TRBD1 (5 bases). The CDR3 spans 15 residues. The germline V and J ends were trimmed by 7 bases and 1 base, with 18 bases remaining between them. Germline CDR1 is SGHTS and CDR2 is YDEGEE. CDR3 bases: TGTGCCAGCTGGGTTTGGTCAGGGATTTCCTACGAGCAGTACTTC. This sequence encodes CASWVWSGISYEQYF. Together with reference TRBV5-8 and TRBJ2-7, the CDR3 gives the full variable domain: EAGVTQSPTHLIKTRGQQATLRCSPISGHTSVYWYQQALGLGLQFLLWYDEGEERNRGNFPPRFSGRQFPNYSSELNVNALELEDSALYLCASWVWSGISYEQYFGPGTRLTVT.

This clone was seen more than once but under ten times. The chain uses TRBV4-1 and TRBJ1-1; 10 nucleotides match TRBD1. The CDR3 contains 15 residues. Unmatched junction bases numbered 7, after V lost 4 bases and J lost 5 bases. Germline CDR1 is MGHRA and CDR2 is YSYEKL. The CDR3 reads CASSRWTGGGTEAFF. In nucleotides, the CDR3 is TGCGCCAGCAGCCGCTGGACAGGGGGTGGTACTGAAGCTTTCTTT.

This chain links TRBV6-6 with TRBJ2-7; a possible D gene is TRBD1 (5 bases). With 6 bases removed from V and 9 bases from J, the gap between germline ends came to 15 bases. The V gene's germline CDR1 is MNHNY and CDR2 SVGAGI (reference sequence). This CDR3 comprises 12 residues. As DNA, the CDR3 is TGTGCCAGCAGCCATCAGGGATTCGGGCAGTACTTC. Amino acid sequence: CASSHQGFGQYF.

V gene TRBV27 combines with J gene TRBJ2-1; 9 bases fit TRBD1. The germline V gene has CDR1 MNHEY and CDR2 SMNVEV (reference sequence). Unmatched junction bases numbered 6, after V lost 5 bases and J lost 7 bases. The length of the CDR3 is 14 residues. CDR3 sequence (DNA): TGTGCCAGCAGTATCGGGACAGGGAGGAATGAGCAGTTCTTC. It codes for CASSIGTGRNEQFF.

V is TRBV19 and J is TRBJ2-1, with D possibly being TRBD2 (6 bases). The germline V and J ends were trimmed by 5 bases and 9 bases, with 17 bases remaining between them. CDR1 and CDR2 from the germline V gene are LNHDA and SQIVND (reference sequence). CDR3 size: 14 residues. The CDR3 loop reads CASSEGGRSPEQFF. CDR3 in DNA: TGTGCCAGTAGTGAGGGAGGTAGGTCGCCTGAGCAGTTCTTC.

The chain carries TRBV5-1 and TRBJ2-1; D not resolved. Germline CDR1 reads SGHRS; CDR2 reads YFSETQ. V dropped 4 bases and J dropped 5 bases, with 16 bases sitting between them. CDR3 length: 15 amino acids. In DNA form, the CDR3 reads TGCGCCAGCAGCCGGTTCGTAGGCGGCCACAATGAGCAGTTCTTC. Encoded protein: CASSRFVGGHNEQFF.

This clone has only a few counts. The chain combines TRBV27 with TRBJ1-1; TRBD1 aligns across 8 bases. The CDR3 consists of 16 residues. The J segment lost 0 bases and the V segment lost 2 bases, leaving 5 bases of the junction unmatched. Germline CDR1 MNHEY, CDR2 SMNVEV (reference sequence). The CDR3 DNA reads TGTGCCAGCAGTTTACTACCAGGGGGCCTGAACACTGAAGCTTTCTTT. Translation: CASSLLPGGLNTEAFF.